This T cell receptor beta chain was retrieved from a study of shared clonotypes between healthy human individuals. Each subset's genomic DNA was shared equally among a number of immunoSEQ plates. The repertoire was sequenced with immunoSEQ multiplex PCR; TCRdb's copy has only in-frame clones and lacks some. The sample holds more than 2 million clones, about 94% seen once. As for this clone: Its target is unknown.

Germline-derived CDR1 and CDR2 are SNHLY and FYNNEI. This CDR3 region has 12 residues. Trimming shortened V by 8 bases and J by 9 bases, and 14 bases separated the two germline ends. Findings and caveats of the study: When naive CD4 clonotypes were compared across several donors, approximately 5% were shared. Even with large depth, rarefaction showed that sorted-subset sequencing was incomplete.

Naive CD8 cells were CD45RO-negative, positively selected for CCR7, excluding terminally differentiated effector memory CD45RA+ cells. Specimen: naive CD8+ T cells sorted from blood. The chain joins TRBV2 to TRBJ2-1; D remains ambiguous. The source is a man aged 18 to 35 in good health. CDR3 amino acids: CASQPRAIEQFF. In DNA form, the CDR3 reads TGTGCCAGCCAACCCCGGGCGATTGAGCAGTTCTTC.